Listed below are T cell receptor beta chains from one sample, sequenced in a study of T cells after yellow fever vaccination. TCRdb redid the calling of the 5' RACE reads with MiXCR, one entry per CDR3 protein. The repertoire has about 160,000 distinct CDR3 sequences, about 7% of them found once; the top ten carry 2.5% to 3%. Sequenced material: CD4+ T cells sorted from PBMCs, taken about 5 days after the first yellow fever vaccination. Receptor source: a young man who received the YFV17D yellow fever vaccine. The CDR3 runs from the conserved cysteine through the conserved F or W. A D gene is named only where the DNA matches it firmly. The size entry is marked missing in some rows and otherwise reads once, few, many or a size class.

CDR3 length: 13; D gene: NA; V gene: TRBV29-1; J gene: TRBJ2-1; clone size: many; CDR3 protein: CSTEEQTYNEQFF; CDR3 DNA: TGCAGCACAGAGGAGCAGACGTACAATGAGCAGTTCTTC
CDR3 length: 13; D gene: NA; V gene: TRBV18; J gene: TRBJ1-1; clone size: few; CDR3 protein: CASSPEGNTEAFF; CDR3 DNA: TGTGCCAGCTCACCAGAGGGGAACACTGAAGCTTTCTTT
CDR3 length: 14; D gene: NA; V gene: TRBV7-8; J gene: TRBJ2-2; clone size: many; CDR3 protein: CASSRLVDTGELFF; CDR3 DNA: TGTGCCAGCAGCAGACTAGTAGACACCGGGGAGCTGTTTTTT
CDR3 length: 15; D gene: TRBD1; V gene: TRBV28; J gene: TRBJ2-5; clone size: few; CDR3 protein: CASSLFDRGQETQYF; CDR3 DNA: TGTGCCAGCAGTTTATTCGACAGGGGCCAAGAGACCCAGTACTTC
CDR3 length: 13; D gene: TRBD1; V gene: TRBV12-3/TRBV12-4; J gene: TRBJ1-5; clone size: many; CDR3 protein: CASSQGARQPQHF; CDR3 DNA: TGTGCCAGCAGTCAGGGGGCCCGGCAGCCCCAGCATTTT
CDR3 length: 14; D gene: NA; V gene: TRBV20-1; J gene: TRBJ1-5; clone size: many; CDR3 protein: CSARVAGINQPQHF; CDR3 DNA: TGCAGTGCTAGAGTAGCGGGAATCAATCAGCCCCAGCATTTT
CDR3 length: 16; D gene: TRBD2; V gene: TRBV6-1; J gene: TRBJ2-2; clone size: many; CDR3 protein: CASSGPAGGNTGELFF; CDR3 DNA: TGTGCCAGCAGTGGCCCAGCGGGGGGGAACACCGGGGAGCTGTTTTTT
CDR3 length: 17; D gene: NA; V gene: TRBV19; J gene: TRBJ2-5; clone size: few; CDR3 protein: CASSILPAAANLETQYF; CDR3 DNA: TGTGCCAGTAGTATATTACCGGCGGCAGCCAATCTGGAGACCCAGTACTTC
CDR3 length: 17; D gene: NA; V gene: TRBV5-4; J gene: TRBJ1-6; clone size: NA; CDR3 protein: CASSLGGASSYNSPLHF; CDR3 DNA: TGTGCCAGCAGCTTGGGAGGGGCGAGCTCCTATAATTCACCCCTCCACTTT
CDR3 length: 12; D gene: TRBD2; V gene: TRBV18; J gene: TRBJ2-1; clone size: many; CDR3 protein: CASSPQGGQQFF; CDR3 DNA: TGTGCCAGCTCACCGCAGGGAGGGCAGCAGTTCTTC
CDR3 length: 11; D gene: NA; V gene: TRBV20-1; J gene: TRBJ1-2; clone size: many; CDR3 protein: CSALGRYGYTF; CDR3 DNA: TGCAGTGCTCTAGGGCGGTATGGCTACACCTTC
CDR3 length: 17; D gene: TRBD1; V gene: TRBV7-2; J gene: TRBJ1-1; clone size: many; CDR3 protein: CASSRTGAPNLNTEAFF; CDR3 DNA: TGTGCCAGCAGCCGGACAGGAGCTCCGAACTTGAACACTGAAGCTTTCTTT
CDR3 length: 13; D gene: NA; V gene: TRBV5-1; J gene: TRBJ1-2; clone size: many; CDR3 protein: CASSFGWPNGYTF; CDR3 DNA: TGCGCCAGCAGCTTCGGCTGGCCGAATGGCTACACCTTC
CDR3 length: 16; D gene: TRBD2; V gene: TRBV10-3; J gene: TRBJ2-3; clone size: many; CDR3 protein: CAISDPLAVLTDTQYF; CDR3 DNA: TGTGCCATCAGTGACCCGCTAGCGGTACTCACAGATACGCAGTATTTT
CDR3 length: 18; D gene: TRBD2; V gene: TRBV3-1; J gene: TRBJ2-5; clone size: NA; CDR3 protein: CASSQPRGLAGGQETQYF; CDR3 DNA: TGTGCCAGCAGCCAACCTAGGGGACTAGCGGGGGGGCAAGAGACCCAGTACTTC
CDR3 length: 11; D gene: NA; V gene: TRBV20-1; J gene: TRBJ2-5; clone size: many; CDR3 protein: CSAGTLLSQYF; CDR3 DNA: TGCAGTGCCGGGACCTTATTAAGCCAGTACTTC
CDR3 length: 15; D gene: NA; V gene: TRBV5-1; J gene: TRBJ2-5; clone size: NA; CDR3 protein: CASSRTGTAEETQYF; CDR3 DNA: TGCGCCAGCAGCAGAACCGGGACTGCCGAAGAGACCCAGTACTTC
CDR3 length: 15; D gene: NA; V gene: TRBV5-1; J gene: TRBJ1-6; clone size: few; CDR3 protein: CASSLGTGTHSPLHF; CDR3 DNA: TGCGCCAGCAGCTTGGGGACGGGTACCCATTCACCCCTCCACTTT
CDR3 length: 15; D gene: NA; V gene: TRBV6-2/TRBV6-3; J gene: TRBJ2-5; clone size: many; CDR3 protein: CASSESGTQEETQYF; CDR3 DNA: TGTGCCAGCAGCGAATCCGGGACTCAAGAAGAGACCCAGTACTTC
CDR3 length: 12; D gene: NA; V gene: TRBV12-3/TRBV12-4; J gene: TRBJ1-5; clone size: many; CDR3 protein: CASSLDGMPQHF; CDR3 DNA: TGTGCCAGCAGTTTAGATGGGATGCCCCAGCATTTT
CDR3 length: 14; D gene: TRBD1; V gene: TRBV15; J gene: TRBJ2-7; clone size: many; CDR3 protein: CATSIGTDLYEQYF; CDR3 DNA: TGTGCCACCAGCATCGGGACAGATTTGTACGAGCAGTACTTC